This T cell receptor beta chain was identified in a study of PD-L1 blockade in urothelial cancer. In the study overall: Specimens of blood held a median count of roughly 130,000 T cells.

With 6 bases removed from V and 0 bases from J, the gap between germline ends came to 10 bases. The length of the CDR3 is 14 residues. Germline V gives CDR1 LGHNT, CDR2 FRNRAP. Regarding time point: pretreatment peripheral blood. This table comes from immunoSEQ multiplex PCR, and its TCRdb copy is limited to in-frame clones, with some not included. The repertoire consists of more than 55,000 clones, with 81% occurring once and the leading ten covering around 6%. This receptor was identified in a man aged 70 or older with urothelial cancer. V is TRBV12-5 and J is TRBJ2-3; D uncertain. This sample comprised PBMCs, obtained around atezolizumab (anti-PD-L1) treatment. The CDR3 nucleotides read TGTGCTAGTGGCGGAGAGCTTAGCACAGATACGCAGTATTTT. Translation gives CASGGELSTDTQYF. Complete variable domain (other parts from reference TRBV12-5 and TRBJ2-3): DARVTQTPRHKVTEMGQEVTMRCQPILGHNTVFWYRQTMMQGLELLAYFRNRAPLDDSGMPKDRFSAEMPDATLATLKIQPSEPRDSAVYFCASGGELSTDTQYFGPGTRLTVL.